The 21 T cell receptor beta chains in this list originate from one sample, sequenced in a study of cytomegalovirus exposure and HLA in healthy donors. PCR employed 60 Vbeta and 13 Jbeta primers. The table came from immunoSEQ multiplex PCR; TCRdb's copy has only in-frame clones and leaves some out. The sample lists roughly 62,000 clones; around 77% were seen once. What was sequenced was PBMCs. The receptor set was obtained from a woman aged 40 to 50 in good health and CMV-seropositive.

The chain links TRBV7-2 to TRBJ2-5; 7 bases align to TRBD1. The germline gives CDR1 SGHTA, CDR2 FQGNSA. The length of the CDR3 is 15 residues. V lost 4 bases to trimming and J lost 1 base; unmatched junction nucleotides: 6. The CDR3, as DNA: TGTGCCAGCAGCTCCTACAGGGGCCCCCAAGAGACCCAGTACTTC. It codes for CASSSYRGPQETQYF.

The V and J genes are TRBV4-1 and TRBJ2-3; D is perhaps TRBD2 (7 bases). In germline, CDR1 is MGHRA, CDR2 YSYEKL. The V and J ends lost 2 bases and 6 bases respectively, with 9 bases between them. This CDR3 has 13 residues. CDR3 DNA: TGCGCCAGCAGCCAAAGGGGGGGGGATACGCAGTATTTT. Amino acid sequence: CASSQRGGDTQYF.

The CDR3 here is CASSWDAGGSTEAFF. In DNA, the CDR3 is TGCGCCAGCAGCTGGGATGCAGGGGGTAGCACTGAAGCTTTCTTT. V gene TRBV5-1 combines with J gene TRBJ1-1; 7 nucleotides agree with TRBD1. This CDR3 contains 15 residues. CDR1 is SGHRS and CDR2 is YFSETQ in the germline V gene. V trimming: 3 bases; J trimming: 4 bases; junction bases outside the gene matches: 9. The complete variable domain, with remaining parts taken from reference TRBV5-1 and TRBJ1-1, reads KAGVTQTPRYLIKTRGQQVTLSCSPISGHRSVSWYQQTPGQGLQFLFEYFSETQRNKGNFPGRFSGRQFSNSRSEMNVSTLELGDSALYLCASSWDAGGSTEAFFGQGTRLTVV.

The chain links TRBV27 to TRBJ1-2; 8 bases fit TRBD1. The J segment lost 6 bases and the V segment lost 5 bases, leaving 8 bases of the junction unmatched. The CDR3 contains 14 residues. Germline assignment: CDR1 MNHEY and CDR2 SMNVEV (reference sequence). In DNA form, the CDR3 reads TGTGCCAGCAGTCCCAGACAGGGGAGTGATGGCTACACCTTC. This sequence encodes CASSPRQGSDGYTF.

This clone was seen only a few times. This rearrangement joins TRBV18 to TRBJ2-5; D might be TRBD1 (6 bases). Trimming removed 2 bases from V and 2 bases from J, with 9 bases in between. CDR1 and CDR2 (germline): KGHSH, LQKENI. CDR3 length: 14 amino acids. Here the CDR3 DNA reads TGTGCCAGCTCACCAAAGGGGGTACAAGAGACCCAGTACTTC. This translates into CASSPKGVQETQYF. Variable domain in full (rest from reference TRBV18 and TRBJ2-5): NAGVMQNPRHLVRRRGQEARLRCSPMKGHSHVYWYRQLPEEGLKFMVYLQKENIIDESGMPKERFSAEFPKEGPSILRIQQVVRGDSAAYFCASSPKGVQETQYFGPGTRLLVL.

This clone turned up a few times. For the CDR3, the DNA is TGCGCCAGCCGAATCGGGGGAGGGCAAGAAGAGACCCAGTACTTC. Its translation is CASRIGGGQEETQYF. V is TRBV5-1 and J is TRBJ2-5; 7 bases are a match to TRBD2. With 7 bases clipped from V and 3 bases from J, the junction kept 12 bases outside the gene matches. Germline V gene data show CDR1 as SGHRS and CDR2 as YFSETQ. The CDR3 extends over 15 amino acids.

The genes are TRBV30 and TRBJ2-7; D may be TRBD1 (6 bases). Trimming took 2 bases from V and 0 from J, leaving 11 bases between them. The CDR3 totals 14 residues. Germline V gene sequence: CDR1 GTSNPN, CDR2 SVGIG (reference sequence). CDR3: CAWSRQDNSYEQYF. CDR3 in DNA: TGTGCCTGGAGTCGACAGGACAACTCCTACGAGCAGTACTTC.

This chain connects TRBV29-1 to TRBJ1-2, with TRBD1 matching over 8 bases. The CDR3 extends over 15 amino acids. The germline V gene has CDR1 SQVTM and CDR2 ANQGSEA. V was clipped by 3 bases and J by 4 bases; unmatched bases: 10. The CDR3 is CSVETGQGKGYGYTF. CDR3 nucleotides: TGCAGCGTTGAGACAGGACAGGGCAAGGGCTATGGCTACACCTTC.

J is TRBJ1-3 and V is TRBV9, with 7 bases identical to TRBD1. Germline values: CDR1 SGDLS, CDR2 YYNGEE. The ends lost 3 bases at V and 2 bases at J; junction bases unmatched: 5. The CDR3 covers 15 residues. The CDR3 DNA follows: TGTGCCAGCAGCGGCGGGACAGACCCTGGAAACACCATATATTTT. Protein: CASSGGTDPGNTIYF.

The chain employs TRBV19 and TRBJ1-4, with D possibly TRBD1 on 5 matching bases. CDR3 length equals 15 residues. Trimming removed 6 bases from V and 0 bases from J, with 11 bases in between. In germline, CDR1 is LNHDA, CDR2 SQIVND (reference sequence). The CDR3 loop reads CASSQGSATNEKLFF. The CDR3 DNA reads TGTGCCAGTAGCCAGGGCTCCGCAACTAATGAAAAACTGTTTTTT.

J is TRBJ2-5 and V is TRBV21-1; the table's D call, TRBD2, was not checked against the DNA. TRBV21-1 is designated a pseudogene. The CDR3 length is 16 residues. The CDR3 DNA reads TGTGCCAGCAGCGAGGGACTAGCGGGAGGACAAGAGACCCAGTACTTC. This encodes CASSEGLAGGQETQYF.

The chain employs TRBV6-1 and TRBJ2-5; D is perhaps TRBD1 (6 bases). The CDR3 covers 12 residues. Germline CDR1 MNHNS, CDR2 SASEGT. V gave up 2 bases and J gave up 5 bases, with 6 bases separating them. CDR3 coding DNA: TGTGCCAGCAGTGAACAGGGGGAGACCCAGTACTTC. It codes for CASSEQGETQYF.

In this sample, this clone turned up once. V is TRBV4-1 and J is TRBJ2-7, with a possible D match to TRBD1 (7 bases). The CDR3 covers 17 residues. Trimming stripped 0 bases from V and 0 bases from J, with 15 bases between. Germline values: CDR1 MGHRA, CDR2 YSYEKL. The chain's CDR3 is CASSQDWRDRDSYEQYF. The CDR3 DNA is TGCGCCAGCAGCCAAGATTGGCGGGACAGAGACTCCTACGAGCAGTACTTC.

This clone was seen only a few times. The CDR3 here is CASGLPRDTIYF. CDR3 nucleotides: TGTGCTAGTGGTTTGCCCCGGGACACCATATATTTT. This chain links TRBV12-5 with TRBJ1-3; D gene unclear. Germline CDR1 and CDR2: LGHNT and FRNRAP. The CDR3 spans 12 residues. The V end lost 2 bases, the J end lost 8 bases, and 7 bases lay between the germline ends.

The chain has TRBV7-2 and TRBJ2-1, with TRBD2 matching over 7 bases. CDR3 size: 15 residues. Germline lookup yields CDR1 SGHTA and CDR2 FQGNSA. V lost 2 bases, J lost 7 bases, and 8 bases stayed unmatched. The CDR3 loop is CASSLWGGVQNEQFF. DNA for the CDR3: TGTGCCAGCAGCTTATGGGGGGGAGTACAAAATGAGCAGTTCTTC.

V gene TRBV5-1 combines with J gene TRBJ2-2; D possibly corresponds to TRBD1 (6 bases). The CDR3 has 16 amino acids. V lost 1 base and J lost 2, with 12 bases in between. CDR1 and CDR2 (germline): SGHRS, YFSETQ. The CDR3 DNA follows: TGCGCCAGCAGCTTGCGGTCGGGGACAAACACCGGGGAGCTGTTTTTT. Its translation is CASSLRSGTNTGELFF.

This clone was seen more than once but under ten times. The chain links TRBV5-4 to TRBJ2-3; D not certain. Germline CDR1 and CDR2: SGHNT and YYREEE (reference sequence). V was trimmed by 0 bases and J by 5 bases, leaving 10 bases between them. This CDR3 has 14 amino acids. CDR3 in DNA: TGTGCCAGCAGCTTGGAGCTAAGAGGAGATACGCAGTATTTT. Translation: CASSLELRGDTQYF.

About this clone: Germline is not matched at one junction end, which may reflect a read error. The gene calls are TRBV7-9 and TRBJ1-3; D ambiguous. The CDR3 has 18 residues. Germline V gene lookup returns CDR1 SEHNR and CDR2 FQNEAQ (reference sequence). CDR3 residues: CSSSLVLGGASSGNTIYF. The CDR3 nucleotides read TGTTCCAGCAGCTTGGTCCTCGGCGGCGCCAGCTCTGGAAACACCATATATTTT. The full variable domain, completed using reference TRBV7-9 and TRBJ1-3, is DTGVSQNPRHKITKRGQNVTFRCDPISEHNRLYWYRQTLGQGPEFLTYFQNEAQLEKSRLLSDRFSAERPKGSFSTLEIQRTEQGDSAMYLCSSSLVLGGASSGNTIYFGEGSWLTVV.

V gene TRBV18 combines with J gene TRBJ1-5, with a weak D call TRBD1 (6 bases). V gave up 0 bases and J gave up 7 bases, with 16 bases separating them. CDR1 and CDR2 from the germline V gene are KGHSH and LQKENI. The CDR3 covers 16 residues. CDR3 bases: TGTGCCAGCTCACCACCGTTGGGGGACATAGGGCAGCCCCAGCATTTT. Amino acid sequence: CASSPPLGDIGQPQHF.

This chain uses TRBV6-1 with TRBJ1-1; D is possibly TRBD1 (5 bases). With 7 bases removed from V and 8 bases from J, the gap between germline ends came to 14 bases. CDR1 and CDR2 from the germline V gene are MNHNS and SASEGT. CDR3 size: 12 residues. The CDR3 sequence: CASNKAGREAFF. DNA for the CDR3: TGTGCCAGCAATAAAGCAGGGAGGGAAGCTTTCTTT.

V usage is TRBV30 and J usage is TRBJ2-1; TRBD2 matches 11 bases. Germline assignment: CDR1 GTSNPN and CDR2 SVGIG (reference sequence). The CDR3 is 18 residues long. The ends lost 2 bases at V and 1 base at J; junction bases unmatched: 10. The CDR3 here is CAWSTLGTSGVSYNEQFF. In nucleotides, the CDR3 is TGTGCCTGGAGTACCCTTGGGACTAGCGGAGTATCCTACAATGAGCAGTTCTTC.